Listed below are T cell receptor beta chains from one sample, sequenced in a study of blood T cell repertoires in COVID-19. Libraries were prepared by immunoSEQ multiplex PCR; TCRdb keeps only in-frame clonotypes and omits some of them. The sample carries more than 70,000 clones, 86% recorded once. The sequenced sample consisted of peripheral blood. These TCRs come from a middle-aged man with active or convalescent COVID-19. CDR3s leave out the opening cysteine and the closing phenylalanine or tryptophan. D genes are given only for firm matches. A clone size is listed for some rows: how often the clone was seen (once, few, many), or a class if it is expanded.

v_call | clone_size | d_call | cdr3_aa
TRBV7-9 | NA | NA | ASSLVGVSPLH
TRBV10-3 | NA | NA | AISEGEIGNTIY
TRBV9 | NA | TRBD2 | ASSASGQSYNEQF
TRBV7-2 | NA | NA | ASSLAAGSSQDTQY
TRBV3-1/TRBV3-2 | NA | NA | ASSQGRELF
TRBV19 | once | TRBD1 | ASSSWGTGGNEQF
TRBV6-5 | NA | NA | ASRPTGISPLH
TRBV11-3 | NA | NA | ASSLGGGNNEKLF
TRBV5-1 | few | TRBD2 | ASSSGTRSTGELF
TRBV7-2 | once | NA | ASSLGQTYSPLH
TRBV19 | NA | NA | ASSREVSGELF
TRBV10-1 | NA | NA | ASSEDRMMVTF
TRBV6-5 | NA | NA | ASSYGGYGNTIY
TRBV2 | NA | NA | ASSGHYSNQPQH
TRBV4-3 | NA | TRBD1 | ASSQDLQGGTEAF
TRBV7-2 | few | TRBD2 | ASSGKTSGGANTGELF
TRBV19 | NA | NA | ASRVRAGEETQY
TRBV6-6 | NA | TRBD2 | ASRDSGGQSTDTQY
TRBV18 | once | NA | ASSAIQGQETQY
TRBV30 | NA | NA | AWSRGKNTEAF
TRBV28 | NA | NA | ASSWDNNYEQY
TRBV28 | NA | NA | ASSQTGTPRNEQY
TRBV20-1 | NA | NA | SASMGSGNTIY
TRBV19 | NA | TRBD2 | ASSERGGPGELF
TRBV2 | NA | NA | ATGGGSGNTIY
TRBV10-3 | NA | TRBD1 | AIGQVANTGELF
TRBV5-6 | NA | TRBD1 | ASSLWDRGNNEQF
TRBV5-4 | NA | NA | ASSLGTANYGYT
TRBV7-9 | NA | TRBD1 | ASSLTGDRRGDTQY
TRBV19 | few | NA | ASSSESYNSPLH
TRBV15 | once | NA | ATSRQDYEQY
TRBV6-1 | NA | NA | ASSDQAPNTEAF
TRBV10-3 | once | NA | AISEGNGGLTDTQY
TRBV6-6 | NA | NA | ASRPPGEGWEKLF
TRBV18 | NA | TRBD1 | ASSTGTGVYEQY
TRBV5-4 | NA | NA | ASSGREGYGYT
TRBV5-1 | NA | TRBD1 | ASSPYGQGNTEAF
TRBV24-1 | NA | NA | ATSDYKMGDIYTDTQY
TRBV7-2 | NA | TRBD1 | ASSSWTGQETQY
TRBV6-2/TRBV6-3 | NA | TRBD2 | ASSYSGEAGNQETQY
TRBV5-1 | NA | TRBD1 | ASSPTGGNYGYT